The clone carrying this T cell receptor beta chain was picked up many times. The data were obtained in a study of early T cells in non-severe SARS-CoV-2 infection. V lost 0 bases and J lost 7, with 21 bases in between. The CDR3 runs to 17 residues. Germline CDR1 and CDR2: MGHRA and YSYEKL. TCRdb re-analysed the 5' RACE reads in MiXCR, keeping a single row per CDR3 protein. This table has around 80,000 distinct CDR3 sequences, about 10% appearing once. The rearrangement links TRBV4-1 to TRBJ1-2, with a weak D call TRBD1 (5 bases). This material consisted of whole blood, taken at baseline. The source of this sequence is an adult who was a healthcare worker with PCR-confirmed SARS-CoV-2 infection or an uninfected control (not recorded which). The CDR3 nucleotides are TGCGCCAGCAGCCAAGATCCGGGAGGGGCGCAGGAGTCTGGCTACACCTTC. This codes for CASSQDPGGAQESGYTF.